Included here is one T cell receptor (beta chain) sequence, with context. As yet, its antigen is unknown. Germline CDR1 LGHNA, CDR2 YNFKEQ. There are 17 residues in the CDR3. V shed 2 bases and J 2 bases; nucleotides not matched to a gene: 9. Recent acute infections and vaccinations were absent in the healthy HIV-negative adult donors. Naive CD45RA+ and memory CD45RA-negative subsets were split from CD4+ cells. The source of the sample is a study of shared clonotypes between healthy human individuals. Overall study results and limits: Although depth was large, rarefaction showed that sequencing of the sorted subsets was incomplete.

Investigators spread the genomic DNA of each subset evenly over several immunoSEQ plates. TCRdb's copy holds only in-frame clones and misses some; the assay was immunoSEQ multiplex PCR. The sample holds approximately 1.5 million clones, less than 99% seen once. The V and J genes are TRBV4-2 and TRBJ2-3, with 8 nucleotides matching TRBD2. The sequencing input was naive CD4+ T cells sorted from blood. Subset meaning: CD45RA+ positively selected. This sequence originates from a young man in good health. CDR3 in DNA: TGTGCCAGCAGCCAATTAGGAAAGACTAGCGTCACAGATACGCAGTATTTT. Amino acid sequence: CASSQLGKTSVTDTQYF.